This TCR beta chain derives from a study of blood T cell repertoires in COVID-19. As for the study in general: T cells, B-cell-depleted T cells, or PBMCs supplied cDNA or gDNA.

Repertoires were generated with immunoSEQ multiplex PCR, while TCRdb's copy carries only in-frame clones and drops some. This repertoire shows about 230,000 clones, 70% to 90% found once; its top ten account for about 2.3%. Sequences were obtained from PBMCs or T cells enriched from blood (not recorded which). The TCR originated in a middle-aged woman with acute COVID-19.

CDR3 residues: CASSVVEAGVPLSGANVLTF. CDR3 nucleotides: TGTGCCAGCAGCGTAGTCGAGGCAGGGGTCCCCCTATCTGGGGCCAACGTCCTGACTTTC. The rearrangement uses TRBV9 and TRBJ2-6; D might be TRBD1 (6 bases). The germline V and J ends were trimmed by 0 bases and 1 base, with 20 bases remaining between them. This CDR3 comprises 20 residues. Germline V gives CDR1 SGDLS, CDR2 YYNGEE.